Below, one T cell receptor beta chain is given with its context. V lost 7 bases, J lost 1 base, and 14 bases lay in between. CDR1 and CDR2 (germline): KGHSY, FQNENV. The CDR3 is made up of 14 amino acids. The entry originates in a study of CD8 T cells in Susac syndrome. An amount of RNA that ranged from roughly 0.5 to 1 ug was reverse transcribed with random hexamers. TCRdb itself ran the immunoSEQ multiplex PCR reads through MiXCR, one entry per CDR3 protein. Here the sample spans about 73,000 distinct CDR3 sequences, just under 95% being singletons. Material: CD8+ T cells from PBMCs. The receptor comes from a human donor with multiple sclerosis. V gene TRBV16 combines with J gene TRBJ2-7; D remains ambiguous. CDR3: CASKNMDGSYEQYF. CDR3 bases: TGTGCCAGCAAAAATATGGACGGATCCTACGAGCAGTACTTC. Supplemented by reference TRBV16 and TRBJ2-7, the full variable domain reads GEEVAQTPKHLVRGEGQKAKLYCAPIKGHSYVFWYQQVLKNEFKFLISFQNENVFDETGMPKERFSAKCLPNSPCSLEIQATKLEDSAVYFCASKNMDGSYEQYFGPGTRLTVT.